This is a list of T cell receptor beta chains from one sample in a study of OX40 agonist ivuxolimab in advanced cancers. Produced via immunoSEQ multiplex PCR; TCRdb's table is partial and in-frame only. The sample holds around 72,000 clones, 70% to 90% seen once. This sample comprised CD4+ or CD8+ T cells sorted from blood, obtained in a trial of the OX40 agonist ivuxolimab. The receptors come from an adult with an advanced solid tumor such as melanoma, head and neck, liver or kidney cancer. CDR3s include the opening cysteine and the closing phenylalanine or tryptophan. Fields, in order: J gene, clone size, D gene, V gene, CDR3 protein, CDR3 DNA. A D gene is named only where the DNA matches it firmly. Clone sizes are given selectively: once, few, many, or a class where the clone is expanded.

j_gene: TRBJ1-3
abundance: -
d_gene: TRBD1
v_gene: TRBV6-5
CDR3aa: CASSYGQGGRNTIYF
CDR3nt: TGTGCCAGCAGTTACGGACAGGGAGGTCGCAACACCATATATTTT

j_gene: TRBJ1-5
abundance: few
d_gene: -
v_gene: TRBV18
CDR3aa: CASSPLGQPQHF
CDR3nt: TGTGCCAGCTCACCGTTAGGTCAGCCCCAGCATTTT

j_gene: TRBJ1-1
abundance: -
d_gene: -
v_gene: TRBV20-1
CDR3aa: CSAIRTEAFF
CDR3nt: TGCAGTGCTATTAGGACGGAAGCTTTCTTT

j_gene: TRBJ2-7
abundance: -
d_gene: TRBD1
v_gene: TRBV19
CDR3aa: CASSTGQARISYEQYF
CDR3nt: TGTGCCAGTAGTACCGGACAGGCTCGAATCTCCTACGAGCAGTACTTC

j_gene: TRBJ1-3
abundance: -
d_gene: -
v_gene: TRBV30
CDR3aa: CAWSVRRGSGNTIYF
CDR3nt: TGTGCCTGGAGTGTACGGAGGGGCTCTGGAAACACCATATATTTT

j_gene: TRBJ1-6
abundance: -
d_gene: -
v_gene: TRBV18
CDR3aa: CASSPPPWQGHPPLHF
CDR3nt: TGTGCCAGCTCACCACCTCCGTGGCAGGGTCATCCACCCCTCCACTTT

j_gene: TRBJ1-3
abundance: -
d_gene: -
v_gene: TRBV19
CDR3aa: CASSTASSSGNTIYF
CDR3nt: TGTGCCAGTAGTACAGCTTCCAGTTCTGGAAACACCATATATTTT

j_gene: TRBJ2-3
abundance: -
d_gene: -
v_gene: TRBV4-2
CDR3aa: CASSPRQPGVDTQYF
CDR3nt: TGTGCCAGCAGCCCCCGACAGCCGGGGGTAGATACGCAGTATTTT

j_gene: TRBJ2-1
abundance: -
d_gene: -
v_gene: TRBV7-2
CDR3aa: CASSPGLHPEQFF
CDR3nt: TGTGCCAGCAGCCCCGGGCTTCATCCTGAGCAGTTCTTC

j_gene: TRBJ1-6
abundance: -
d_gene: -
v_gene: TRBV19
CDR3aa: CASRPWTDGNSPLHF
CDR3nt: TGTGCCAGTAGACCGTGGACGGACGGGAATTCACCCCTCCACTTT

j_gene: TRBJ2-1
abundance: -
d_gene: -
v_gene: TRBV6-4
CDR3aa: CASSDSANQGYNEQFF
CDR3nt: TGTGCCAGCAGTGACTCGGCGAATCAGGGCTACAATGAGCAGTTCTTC

j_gene: TRBJ2-3
abundance: once
d_gene: -
v_gene: TRBV6-1
CDR3aa: CASSESWVSTDTQYF
CDR3nt: TGTGCCAGCAGTGAATCGTGGGTTAGCACAGATACGCAGTATTTT

j_gene: TRBJ1-1
abundance: -
d_gene: -
v_gene: TRBV5-6
CDR3aa: CASSARRGGRYTEAFF
CDR3nt: TGTGCCAGCAGCGCCCGGAGAGGGGGTCGGTACACTGAAGCTTTCTTT

j_gene: TRBJ1-6
abundance: -
d_gene: -
v_gene: TRBV7-9
CDR3aa: CASRQGAEVNSPLHF
CDR3nt: TGTGCCAGCAGGCAAGGGGCAGAAGTAAATTCACCCCTCCACTTT

j_gene: TRBJ2-5
abundance: -
d_gene: -
v_gene: TRBV2
CDR3aa: CASTLLQKETQYF
CDR3nt: TGTGCCAGCACGCTATTACAGAAAGAGACCCAGTACTTC

j_gene: TRBJ2-3
abundance: -
d_gene: -
v_gene: TRBV7-6
CDR3aa: CASSFHLDTQYF
CDR3nt: TGTGCCAGCAGCTTCCATCTAGATACGCAGTATTTT

j_gene: TRBJ1-2
abundance: -
d_gene: -
v_gene: TRBV7-9
CDR3aa: CASSQNGNYGYTF
CDR3nt: TGTGCCAGCAGCCAGAACGGCAACTATGGCTACACCTTC

j_gene: TRBJ2-3
abundance: -
d_gene: TRBD2
v_gene: TRBV6-1
CDR3aa: CASRGTRSESDTQYF
CDR3nt: TGTGCCAGCAGAGGGACTAGAAGCGAATCAGATACGCAGTATTTT

j_gene: TRBJ1-1
abundance: -
d_gene: TRBD1
v_gene: TRBV2
CDR3aa: CASREDRGNTEAFF
CDR3nt: TGTGCCAGCAGAGAAGACAGGGGGAACACTGAAGCTTTCTTT

j_gene: TRBJ2-7
abundance: -
d_gene: -
v_gene: TRBV27
CDR3aa: CASSSGTPIGEQYF
CDR3nt: TGTGCCAGCAGTTCCGGGACACCGATTGGTGAGCAGTACTTC

j_gene: TRBJ2-2
abundance: -
d_gene: TRBD2
v_gene: TRBV6-1
CDR3aa: CASTRRGGGELFF
CDR3nt: TGTGCCAGCACCCGTCGGGGGGGCGGGGAGCTGTTTTTT

j_gene: TRBJ2-5
abundance: -
d_gene: TRBD2
v_gene: TRBV10-3
CDR3aa: CAISTPGLAGGETQYF
CDR3nt: TGTGCCATCAGTACGCCAGGACTAGCGGGGGGCGAGACCCAGTACTTC

j_gene: TRBJ1-6
abundance: -
d_gene: -
v_gene: TRBV6-5
CDR3aa: CASSPGNSPLHF
CDR3nt: TGTGCCAGCAGTCCCGGGAATTCACCCCTCCACTTT

j_gene: TRBJ1-5
abundance: -
d_gene: -
v_gene: TRBV19
CDR3aa: CASSIQRGGNQPQHF
CDR3nt: TGTGCCAGTAGTATTCAGCGGGGCGGCAATCAGCCCCAGCATTTT

j_gene: TRBJ1-1
abundance: -
d_gene: -
v_gene: TRBV7-8
CDR3aa: CASSLNGPNTEAFF
CDR3nt: TGTGCCAGCAGCTTAAATGGGCCGAACACTGAAGCTTTCTTT

j_gene: TRBJ1-4
abundance: few
d_gene: -
v_gene: TRBV7-9
CDR3aa: CASSFEGFEKLFF
CDR3nt: TGTGCCAGCAGCTTTGAAGGGTTCGAAAAACTGTTTTTT

j_gene: TRBJ1-1
abundance: -
d_gene: -
v_gene: TRBV5-1
CDR3aa: CASSLGGAGQTEAFF
CDR3nt: TGCGCCAGCAGCTTGGGCGGGGCAGGACAAACTGAAGCTTTCTTT

j_gene: TRBJ1-6
abundance: few
d_gene: TRBD1
v_gene: TRBV5-1
CDR3aa: CASSSSTGGSSPLHF
CDR3nt: TGCGCCAGCAGCTCCTCAACAGGGGGAAGCTCACCCCTCCACTTT

j_gene: TRBJ1-6
abundance: -
d_gene: TRBD1
v_gene: TRBV19
CDR3aa: CASSMWGQGATSSPLHF
CDR3nt: TGTGCCAGTAGTATGTGGGGACAGGGGGCGACTAGTTCACCCCTCCACTTT

j_gene: TRBJ2-5
abundance: -
d_gene: -
v_gene: TRBV6-5
CDR3aa: CASSREAQETQYF
CDR3nt: TGTGCCAGCAGTCGAGAAGCCCAAGAGACCCAGTACTTC

j_gene: TRBJ1-2
abundance: -
d_gene: -
v_gene: TRBV28
CDR3aa: CASNSREYGYTF
CDR3nt: TGTGCCAGCAACAGCCGGGAGTATGGCTACACCTTC

j_gene: TRBJ2-7
abundance: -
d_gene: TRBD1
v_gene: TRBV4-1
CDR3aa: CASSRLRDRGDEQYF
CDR3nt: TGCGCCAGCAGCCGTCTCAGGGACAGGGGGGACGAGCAGTACTTC

j_gene: TRBJ2-1
abundance: -
d_gene: -
v_gene: TRBV18
CDR3aa: CASSRDFGSYNEQFF
CDR3nt: TGTGCCAGCTCGCGAGACTTTGGCTCCTACAATGAGCAGTTCTTC

j_gene: TRBJ1-1
abundance: -
d_gene: -
v_gene: TRBV7-9
CDR3aa: CASRLISNTEAFF
CDR3nt: TGTGCCAGCAGGCTCATAAGTAACACTGAAGCTTTCTTT

j_gene: TRBJ1-2
abundance: -
d_gene: -
v_gene: TRBV4-3
CDR3aa: CASSQEGPLLNYGYTF
CDR3nt: TGCGCCAGCAGCCAAGAGGGGCCCCTCCTTAACTATGGCTACACCTTC

j_gene: TRBJ2-1
abundance: -
d_gene: -
v_gene: TRBV6-6
CDR3aa: CASNPDEYNEQFF
CDR3nt: TGTGCCAGCAACCCGGACGAATACAATGAGCAGTTCTTC

j_gene: TRBJ2-5
abundance: -
d_gene: -
v_gene: TRBV6-5
CDR3aa: CASSSPGGTQYF
CDR3nt: TGTGCCAGCAGCAGCCCTGGCGGGACCCAGTACTTC

j_gene: TRBJ2-3
abundance: -
d_gene: TRBD1
v_gene: TRBV7-2
CDR3aa: CASSSALRTGGKDTQYF
CDR3nt: TGTGCCAGCAGCTCCGCTCTTAGGACAGGGGGGAAAGATACGCAGTATTTT

j_gene: TRBJ1-1
abundance: -
d_gene: -
v_gene: TRBV19
CDR3aa: CASSPPRRGGSEAFF
CDR3nt: TGTGCCAGTAGCCCCCCCAGGAGGGGAGGATCTGAAGCTTTCTTT

j_gene: TRBJ2-3
abundance: once
d_gene: -
v_gene: TRBV7-3
CDR3aa: CASSLGLSTDTQYF
CDR3nt: TGTGCCAGCAGCTTAGGGTTAAGCACAGATACGCAGTATTTT

j_gene: TRBJ2-1
abundance: -
d_gene: -
v_gene: TRBV10-3
CDR3aa: CAIAGTAGGGEQFF
CDR3nt: TGTGCCATAGCCGGGACCGCTGGAGGAGGTGAGCAGTTCTTC

j_gene: TRBJ1-5
abundance: -
d_gene: TRBD1
v_gene: TRBV4-3
CDR3aa: CASSQDTGGNQPQHF
CDR3nt: TGCGCCAGCAGCCAAGATACAGGGGGGAATCAGCCCCAGCATTTT

j_gene: TRBJ1-1
abundance: -
d_gene: -
v_gene: TRBV6-4
CDR3aa: CASSVSPGSKAFF
CDR3nt: TGTGCCAGCAGTGTCTCCCCGGGGTCAAAAGCTTTCTTT